The sequence of this T cell receptor beta chain was determined in a study of PD-1 blockade in mismatch repair-deficient tumors. With regard to this clone: What it recognizes is unknown.

Findings of the study overall: Tumor-resident clones, often absent from pretreatment blood, expanded after pembrolizumab and then contracted.

Generated by immunoSEQ multiplex PCR, the TCRdb table keeps only in-frame clones and is missing some. The data hold under 95,000 clones, with around 85% observed a single time. The receptor was derived from an adult with mismatch repair-deficient cancer. This material consisted of peripheral blood, taken 12 weeks after starting pembrolizumab.

The chain's CDR3 is CASSPGRESHEQYF. The CDR3 coding sequence is TGTGCCAGCAGCCCGGGGCGGGAGTCCCACGAGCAGTACTTC. The rearrangement links TRBV11-3 to TRBJ2-7, with 7 bases that match TRBD2. Germline lookup yields CDR1 SGHNT and CDR2 YENEEA. J gave up 5 bases and V 5 bases, and 9 bases lay outside the gene matches. The CDR3 length is 14 residues.